The entry below describes one T cell receptor beta chain. Original data processing: Reference gene primer amplification in the assay estimated nucleated cell counts. Sequencing used immunoSEQ multiplex PCR; TCRdb keeps in-frame clones, though not all of them. For V, J and clone size, that table is used; D and trimming come from the DNA. Of around 300,000 clones detected, 85% to 90% appear once; the ten largest clones hold about 14%. With 0 bases removed from V and 2 bases from J, the gap between germline ends came to 13 bases. The CDR3 has 17 amino acids. CDR1 is SGHTA and CDR2 is FQGNSA in the germline V gene. The sample comes from a study of blood T cell repertoires in COVID-19.

The clonotype was recovered from a human donor in a cohort sampled during active COVID-19. Sequencing was performed on peripheral blood. The rearrangement joins TRBV7-2 to TRBJ2-2; weak D call: TRBD2 (6 bases). The CDR3 DNA is TGTGCCAGCAGCTTAGCGGTGGCGGGGATTAACACCGGGGAGCTGTTTTTT. Protein: CASSLAVAGINTGELFF. Full variable domain (rest looked up from reference TRBV7-2 and TRBJ2-2): GAGVSQSPSNKVTEKGKDVELRCDPISGHTALYWYRQSLGQGLEFLIYFQGNSAPDKSGLPSDRFSAERTGGSVSTLTIQRTQQEDSAVYLCASSLAVAGINTGELFFGEGSRLTVL.